Listed here is a single T cell receptor (beta chain). These data originate in a study of shared T cell receptors in the human thymus. This CDR3 has 15 residues. Trimming took off 0 bases at V and 8 bases at J, with 14 bases between the two ends. Germline assignment: CDR1 SGHRS and CDR2 YFSETQ. Sequenced by immunoSEQ multiplex PCR; TCRdb stores in-frame clones only, minus some. Among some 660,000 clones listed, roughly 86% were seen once. These data were likewise used in another study, on human thymus T cells. That paper notes: Congenital heart defects were the reason for the corrective surgery that the donors, healthy Finnish infants, were having. The source of the thymus tissue was resections taken during corrective heart surgery. An apparent bias in V and J gene usage was seen in thymic and blood repertoires. In unrelated individuals, thymic repertoires overlapped highly, according to related research.

Sequencing was performed on thymocytes. This sequence joins TRBV5-1 and TRBJ1-4; D gene uncertain. The origin of this receptor is a boy under two years old with a congenital heart defect. CDR3 amino acids: CASSLAAGFREKLFF. In nucleotides, the CDR3 is TGCGCCAGCAGCTTGGCCGCGGGGTTTCGGGAAAAACTGTTTTTT.